The source of this TCR beta chain is a study of CD8 T cells in ankylosing spondylitis. The CDR3 extends over 14 amino acids. Germline loops: CDR1 MDHEN, CDR2 SYDVKM. V dropped 7 bases and J dropped 8 bases, with 17 bases sitting between them. Construction of TCR beta libraries was performed using quantitative 5'-RACE with molecular barcodes. TCRdb itself ran the 5' RACE reads through MiXCR, one entry per CDR3 protein. The data show roughly 130,000 distinct CDR3 sequences, roughly an eighth seen once. Notes on the study in general: Clones that were linked to disease were CD8+ and were relatively rare in peripheral blood.

This clonotype has more than one count but fewer than ten. Its antigen is not known. Sequenced sample: blood, either unsorted or a sorted T cell fraction (not recorded which). This rearrangement joins TRBV28 to TRBJ1-4; possible D gene TRBD1, 6 bases. The origin of this receptor is a female donor with ankylosing spondylitis or in good health (not recorded which). CDR3 in DNA: TGTGCCAGCACCCATGGGACAACAAACGAAAAACTGTTTTTT. Amino acid sequence: CASTHGTTNEKLFF. Full variable domain (rest looked up from reference TRBV28 and TRBJ1-4): DVKVTQSSRYLVKRTGEKVFLECVQDMDHENMFWYRQDPGLGLRLIYFSYDVKMKEKGDIPEGYSVSREKKERFSLILESASTNQTSMYLCASTHGTTNEKLFFGSGTQLSVL.